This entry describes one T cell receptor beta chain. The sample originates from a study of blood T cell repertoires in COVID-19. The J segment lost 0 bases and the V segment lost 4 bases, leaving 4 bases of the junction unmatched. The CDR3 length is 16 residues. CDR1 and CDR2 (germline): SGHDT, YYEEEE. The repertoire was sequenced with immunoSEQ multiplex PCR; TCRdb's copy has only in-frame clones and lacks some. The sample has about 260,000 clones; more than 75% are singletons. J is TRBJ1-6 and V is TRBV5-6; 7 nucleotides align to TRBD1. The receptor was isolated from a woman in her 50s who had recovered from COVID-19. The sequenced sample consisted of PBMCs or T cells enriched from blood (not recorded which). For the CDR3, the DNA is TGTGCCAGCAGCCTGACAGGGAGCTCCTATAATTCACCCCTCCACTTT. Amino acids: CASSLTGSSYNSPLHF.